The sequence of this T cell receptor (beta chain) was determined in a study of blood T cell repertoires in COVID-19. The repertoire was sequenced with immunoSEQ multiplex PCR; TCRdb's copy has only in-frame clones and lacks some. Of 250,000 to 350,000 clones listed, approximately 90% are singletons. CDR1 and CDR2 (germline): SGHAT, FQNNGV. The length of the CDR3 is 15 residues. With 0 bases removed from V and 10 bases from J, the gap between germline ends came to 13 bases. J is TRBJ1-6 and V is TRBV11-2; D gene unclear. The sequenced sample consisted of peripheral blood. This clonotype was obtained from a woman in her forties or fifties with COVID-19, enrolled during active disease. CDR3 sequence (DNA): TGTGCCAGCAGCTTAGAGGGAGGAAAGGGATCACCCCTCCACTTT. Encoded protein: CASSLEGGKGSPLHF.